The rows below give T cell receptor beta chains drawn from one sample of a study of T cells in localized non-small cell lung cancer. Assay used: immunoSEQ multiplex PCR; TCRdb lists only in-frame clones, some missing. The sample records some 30,000 clones, around 90% being singletons. Sequencing used peripheral blood mononuclear cells, obtained before any cancer treatment. The receptors here all came from a man aged 40 to 69 with stage III lung adenocarcinoma. CDR3s include the opening cysteine and the closing phenylalanine or tryptophan. D genes are given only for firm matches. Expanded clones get a size class; other rows say once, few or many, or leave the size out.

TRBV19	NA	NA	TRBJ1-5	12	CASSFSYQPQHF	TGTGCCAGTAGTTTTTCCTATCAGCCCCAGCATTTT
TRBV5-5	NA	NA	TRBJ2-1	14	CASSLDDRTNEQFF	TGTGCCAGCAGCTTGGACGACAGGACCAATGAGCAGTTCTTC
TRBV2	NA	NA	TRBJ1-5	17	CASSDSIGVYSNQPQHF	TGTGCCAGCAGTGATTCTATAGGGGTCTATAGCAATCAGCCCCAGCATTTT
TRBV18	TRBD1	NA	TRBJ1-1	17	CASSPRGQGMRNTEAFF	TGTGCCAGCTCACCACGTGGACAGGGGATGCGGAACACTGAAGCTTTCTTT
TRBV18	TRBD1	NA	TRBJ1-2	15	CASSPMDRSDYGYTF	TGTGCCAGCTCACCGATGGACAGGAGCGACTATGGCTACACCTTC
TRBV19	TRBD1	NA	TRBJ1-5	15	CASRYLGQRNQPQHF	TGTGCCAGTAGATACCTGGGACAGCGCAATCAGCCCCAGCATTTT
TRBV11-3	TRBD1	NA	TRBJ2-7	16	CASSPKTGGLSYEQYF	TGTGCCAGCAGCCCGAAAACAGGGGGTCTCTCCTACGAGCAGTACTTC
TRBV7-2	NA	once	TRBJ2-2	14	CASSYRGGTGELFF	TGTGCCAGCAGCTACAGGGGGGGAACCGGGGAGCTGTTTTTT
TRBV5-1	TRBD1	NA	TRBJ1-2	15	CASSVGQGKSYGYTF	TGCGCCAGCAGCGTTGGACAGGGGAAAAGCTATGGCTACACCTTC
TRBV6-5	TRBD1	NA	TRBJ2-1	14	CASSSGQGRNEQFF	TGTGCCAGCAGTTCTGGACAGGGTCGGAATGAGCAGTTCTTC
TRBV6-5	NA	NA	TRBJ1-4	15	CASRGAGTTNEKLFF	TGTGCCAGCAGAGGGGCGGGGACAACTAATGAAAAACTGTTTTTT
TRBV2	TRBD1	NA	TRBJ1-3	15	CASLQGANSGNTIYF	TGTGCCAGCTTACAGGGGGCCAACTCTGGAAACACCATATATTTT
TRBV7-2	NA	NA	TRBJ2-7	14	CASSPAGTSYEQYF	TGTGCCAGCAGCCCAGCGGGGACATCCTACGAGCAGTACTTC